The entry that follows covers one T cell receptor beta chain sequence. V was clipped by 0 bases and J by 0 bases, with 3 bases between them. Germline values: CDR1 SGHNT, CDR2 YYREEE (reference sequence). The length of the CDR3 is 13 residues. This sample was included in a study of blood T cell repertoires in COVID-19. Produced via immunoSEQ multiplex PCR; TCRdb's table is partial and in-frame only. The table has roughly 130,000 clones, about 88% seen once. Patients from Seattle were sampled longitudinally, starting during active infection. This clonotype was sampled from a human donor with COVID-19, enrolled during active disease. The donor label of this sample is uncertain. The chain employs TRBV5-4 and TRBJ1-2; D remains ambiguous. Sample: peripheral blood. The chain's CDR3 is CASSLDTNYGYTF. CDR3 nucleotide sequence: TGTGCCAGCAGCTTGGACACTAACTATGGCTACACCTTC.